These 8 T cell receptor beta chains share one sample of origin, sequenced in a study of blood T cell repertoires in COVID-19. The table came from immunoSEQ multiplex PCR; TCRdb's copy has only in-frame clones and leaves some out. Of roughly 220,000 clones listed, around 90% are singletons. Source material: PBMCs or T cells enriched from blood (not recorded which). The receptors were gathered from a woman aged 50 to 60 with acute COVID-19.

CDR3 bases: TGTGCCAGCAGCCTACTAGCGGGCGGAATTTACAATGAGCAGTTCTTC. Its translation: CASSLLAGGIYNEQFF. J is TRBJ2-1 and V is TRBV3-1 (or the pseudogene TRBV3-2); 9 bases line up with TRBD2. The CDR3 covers 16 residues. CDR1 is LGHDT and CDR2 is YNNKEL in the germline V gene (reference sequence). The V segment lost 4 bases and the J segment 4 bases; nucleotides outside the gene matches: 8.

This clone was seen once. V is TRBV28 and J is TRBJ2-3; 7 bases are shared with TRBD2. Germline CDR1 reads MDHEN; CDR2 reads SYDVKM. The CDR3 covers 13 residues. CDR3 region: CATEAGAKDTQYF. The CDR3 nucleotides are TGTGCGACGGAGGCGGGAGCCAAAGATACGCAGTATTTT.

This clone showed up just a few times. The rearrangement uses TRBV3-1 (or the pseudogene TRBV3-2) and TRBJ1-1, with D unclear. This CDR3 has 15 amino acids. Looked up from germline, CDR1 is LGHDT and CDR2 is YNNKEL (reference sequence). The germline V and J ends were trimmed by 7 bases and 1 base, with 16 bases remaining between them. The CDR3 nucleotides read TGTGCCAGCACCACCGGCGGACGGGAGAACACTGAAGCTTTCTTT. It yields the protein CASTTGGRENTEAFF.

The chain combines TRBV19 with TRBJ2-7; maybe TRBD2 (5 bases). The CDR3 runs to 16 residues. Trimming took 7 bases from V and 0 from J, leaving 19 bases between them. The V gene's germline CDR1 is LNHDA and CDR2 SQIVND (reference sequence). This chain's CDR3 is CASTPSGILSSYEQYF. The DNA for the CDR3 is TGTGCCAGTACCCCCTCCGGGATTCTTAGCTCCTACGAGCAGTACTTC.

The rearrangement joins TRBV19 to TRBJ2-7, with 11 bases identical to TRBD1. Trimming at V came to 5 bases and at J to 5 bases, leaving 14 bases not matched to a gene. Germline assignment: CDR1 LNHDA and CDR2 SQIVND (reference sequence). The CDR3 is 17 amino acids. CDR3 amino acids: CASSFYRGGGQGDEQYF. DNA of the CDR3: TGTGCCAGTAGTTTCTACCGAGGTGGGGGACAGGGGGACGAGCAGTACTTC.

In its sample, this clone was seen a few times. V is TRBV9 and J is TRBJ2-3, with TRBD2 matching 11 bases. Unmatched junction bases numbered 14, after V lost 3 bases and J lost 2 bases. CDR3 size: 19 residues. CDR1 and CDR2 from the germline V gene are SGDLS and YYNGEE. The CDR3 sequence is CASSGSSGTSGSFTDTQYF. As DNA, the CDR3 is TGTGCCAGCAGCGGGAGCTCCGGGACTAGCGGATCCTTCACAGATACGCAGTATTTT.

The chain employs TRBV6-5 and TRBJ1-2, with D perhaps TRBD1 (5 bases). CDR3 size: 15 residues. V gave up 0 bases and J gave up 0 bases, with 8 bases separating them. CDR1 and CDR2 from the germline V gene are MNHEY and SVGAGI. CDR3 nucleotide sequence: TGTGCCAGCAGTTACTCCAGGGAAGCTAACTATGGCTACACCTTC. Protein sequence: CASSYSREANYGYTF.

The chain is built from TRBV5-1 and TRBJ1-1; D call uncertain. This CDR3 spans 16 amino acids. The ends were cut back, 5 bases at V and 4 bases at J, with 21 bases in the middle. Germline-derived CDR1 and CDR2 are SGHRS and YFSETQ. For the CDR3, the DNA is TGCGCCAGCAGTAGCCCCCTTAGCAGCGCCGTCACTGAAGCTTTCTTT. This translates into CASSSPLSSAVTEAFF.